The next 11 T cell receptor beta chains were all read from a single sample in a study of T cell responses to AZD1222 COVID-19 vaccine. Assay used: immunoSEQ multiplex PCR; TCRdb lists only in-frame clones, some missing. The repertoire holds about 120,000 clones, with roughly 90% as singletons. Sequencing was performed on peripheral blood, taken on day 0 of AZD1222 vaccination. These receptors were collected from an adult in good health.

The chain combines TRBV2 with TRBJ1-5; D may be TRBD1 (5 bases). From germline, CDR1 is SNHLY and CDR2 FYNNEI. The CDR3 extends over 14 amino acids. Trimming cost V 6 bases and J 4 bases, with 13 bases left between them. DNA for the CDR3: TGTGCCAGCAGGGCAGACAGAGATAATCAGCCCCAGCATTTT. Protein product: CASRADRDNQPQHF.

The chain couples TRBV14 to TRBJ2-6, with no clear D. CDR1 is SGHDN and CDR2 is FVKESK in the germline V gene. V was cut by 2 bases and J by 4 bases, with 12 bases left in between. CDR3 length: 16 residues. In nucleotides, the CDR3 is TGTGCCAGCAGCCAACTGGGGTATTCAGGGGCCAACGTCCTGACTTTC. This gives the protein CASSQLGYSGANVLTF.

V and J are TRBV18 and TRBJ1-2; 8 nucleotides align to TRBD1. The germline gives CDR1 KGHSH, CDR2 LQKENI. The V and J ends lost 5 bases and 6 bases, in that order; junction bases with no gene match: 8. This CDR3 region has 14 residues. The CDR3 sequence: CASSGGQGTHGYTF. The DNA of the CDR3 is TGTGCCAGCTCAGGCGGACAGGGAACCCATGGCTACACCTTC.

The chain employs TRBV6-5 and TRBJ1-6; no clear D gene. The CDR3 is made up of 12 amino acids. Germline V gives CDR1 MNHEY, CDR2 SVGAGI. V lost 5 bases, J lost 8 bases, and 7 bases lay in between. CDR3 nucleotide sequence: TGTGCCAGCAGTCGGAGGCATTCACCCCTCCACTTT. Residues: CASSRRHSPLHF.

The table lists this clone with a count of one. This chain joins TRBV7-2 and TRBJ2-7; perhaps TRBD1 as D (5 bases). V lost 8 bases and J 5 bases, leaving 16 bases between the germline ends. CDR1 is SGHTA, CDR2 FQGNSA, per germline. The CDR3 runs to 13 residues. The CDR3 region is CASATARVNEQYF. The CDR3 DNA reads TGTGCCAGCGCAACCGCCAGGGTCAACGAGCAGTACTTC.

The V and J genes are TRBV5-4 and TRBJ2-7, with D possibly matching TRBD2 (6 bases). This CDR3 spans 14 amino acids. The germline gives CDR1 SGHNT, CDR2 YYREEE (reference sequence). V was shortened by 2 bases and J by 3 bases, with 12 bases between the two germline ends. CDR3 DNA: TGTGCCAGCAGCTTAGCTGGGACTTACTACGAGCAGTACTTC. It encodes CASSLAGTYYEQYF.

J is TRBJ1-2 and V is TRBV15, with a tentative D call TRBD1 (5 bases). Trimming removed 3 bases at V and 4 bases at J, with 18 bases between. CDR1 and CDR2 from the germline V gene are LNHNV and YYDKDF (reference sequence). The CDR3 extends over 16 amino acids. CDR3 coding DNA: TGTGCCACCAGCAGGTGGACGGGACCCGAGGGCTATGGCTACACCTTC. Its protein is CATSRWTGPEGYGYTF. Looking up the rest from reference TRBV15 and TRBJ1-2 gives the full variable domain: DAMVIQNPRYQVTQFGKPVTLSCSQTLNHNVMYWYQQKSSQAPKLLFHYYDKDFNNEADTPDNFQSRRPNTSFCFLDIRSPGLGDTAMYLCATSRWTGPEGYGYTFGSGTRLTVV.

The V and J genes are TRBV7-9 and TRBJ2-1; 9 bases fit TRBD1. The V gene's germline CDR1 is SEHNR and CDR2 FQNEAQ (reference sequence). Trimming took 4 bases from V and 8 from J; bases not matched to a gene: 12. There are 16 residues in the CDR3. Here the CDR3 DNA reads TGTGCCAGCAGCTCCCCCGGACAGGGGAAGAGGCATGAGCAGTTCTTC. Its translation: CASSSPGQGKRHEQFF.

The rearrangement joins TRBV2 to TRBJ2-1, with TRBD1 as a possible D gene (6 bases). This CDR3 is 15 amino acids long. The germline V and J ends were trimmed by 7 bases and 7 bases, with 20 bases remaining between them. The germline V gene has CDR1 SNHLY and CDR2 FYNNEI. The CDR3 coding sequence is TGTGCCAGCAACCTTGACAGGCATCAGGGGAATGAGCAGTTCTTC. Translating it yields CASNLDRHQGNEQFF.

The rearrangement uses TRBV5-1 and TRBJ1-1; the D gene is possibly TRBD1 (5 bases). The length of the CDR3 is 12 residues. V lost 0 bases and J lost 8, with 8 bases in between. CDR1 is SGHRS and CDR2 is YFSETQ in the germline V gene. This chain's CDR3 is CASSLAGGEAFF. The DNA for the CDR3 is TGCGCCAGCAGCTTGGCTGGGGGAGAAGCTTTCTTT.

V is TRBV5-1 and J is TRBJ1-2; perhaps TRBD1 as D (5 bases). Trimming removed 1 base at V and 6 bases at J, with 19 bases between. The CDR3 runs to 16 residues. Germline V gives CDR1 SGHRS, CDR2 YFSETQ. The CDR3 sequence: CASSLPRIGGVDGYTF. The CDR3 nucleotides read TGCGCCAGCAGCTTGCCCAGGATCGGGGGGGTCGATGGCTACACCTTC.